Listed here are 26 T cell receptor beta chains from one sample, sequenced in a study of shared clonotypes between healthy human individuals. Only CD45RO-negative cells positively selected for CCR7 counted as naive CD8 cells, so terminally differentiated effector memory CD45RA+ cells were excluded. This table comes from immunoSEQ multiplex PCR, and its TCRdb copy is limited to in-frame clones, with some not included. The repertoire holds around 600,000 clones, with 85% to 95% as singletons. Sequenced sample: naive CD8+ T cells sorted from blood. The receptors stem from a woman aged 25 to 39 in good health.

This clone was counted once. The chain links TRBV9 to TRBJ1-1; unclear D gene. This CDR3 region has 13 residues. The V end lost 1 base, the J end lost 1 base, and 5 bases lay between the germline ends. Germline CDR1 reads SGDLS; CDR2 reads YYNGEE. The CDR3 region is CASSVFWNTEAFF. CDR3 nucleotide sequence: TGTGCCAGCAGCGTATTTTGGAACACTGAAGCTTTCTTT.

This clone was observed a single time. This chain connects TRBV6-5 to TRBJ2-1; maybe TRBD1 (5 bases). Trimming pared 7 bases from V and 7 bases from J, leaving 14 bases between. CDR1 and CDR2 (germline): MNHEY, SVGAGI. The CDR3 has 13 amino acids. CDR3 residues: CASTDRNWNEQFF. DNA of the CDR3: TGTGCCAGCACTGACAGAAACTGGAATGAGCAGTTCTTC.

This clone was counted once. CDR3 region: CASSLNGPYGVLNTGELFF. The CDR3 DNA reads as TGTGCCAGCAGTTTAAATGGTCCCTATGGAGTATTGAACACCGGGGAGCTGTTTTTT. This chain uses TRBV27 with TRBJ2-2; D remains unclear. The CDR3 is 19 amino acids. V dropped 2 bases and J dropped 1 base, with 20 bases sitting between them. Per the germline V gene, CDR1 is MNHEY and CDR2 is SMNVEV (reference sequence).

The CDR3 region has the DNA TGTGCCAGCAGGGGGGAACAGGGTCTGTATTACGAGCAGTACTTC. Encoded protein: CASRGEQGLYYEQYF. This chain joins TRBV28 and TRBJ2-7; a possible D gene is TRBD1 (6 bases). Germline V lookup: CDR1 MDHEN, CDR2 SYDVKM. Trimming took off 6 bases at V and 4 bases at J, with 19 bases between the two ends. The CDR3 has 15 residues.

The V and J genes are TRBV5-6 and TRBJ2-7; D may be TRBD1 (6 bases). This CDR3 has 14 amino acids. Germline V CDR1 and CDR2: SGHDT, YYEEEE. V gave up 0 bases and J gave up 2 bases, with 9 bases separating them. The CDR3 reads CASSLDRATYEQYF. CDR3 sequence (DNA): TGTGCCAGCAGCTTGGACAGGGCAACCTACGAGCAGTACTTC.

The gene calls are TRBV7-9 and TRBJ1-1; D is possibly TRBD1 (6 bases). V lost 7 bases and J 0 bases, leaving 12 bases between the germline ends. Germline V gives CDR1 SEHNR, CDR2 FQNEAQ (reference sequence). This CDR3 has 14 amino acids. In DNA form, the CDR3 reads TGTGCCAGCACCAAACAGGGCCTGAACACTGAAGCTTTCTTT. Amino acid sequence: CASTKQGLNTEAFF.

This clone was seen once. This chain links TRBV19 with TRBJ2-1, with D unclear. CDR1 and CDR2 (germline): LNHDA, SQIVND (reference sequence). This CDR3 is built from 13 residues. V was pared by 4 bases and J by 3 bases, with 7 bases between. The CDR3 sequence is CASSTMFYNEQFF. CDR3 nucleotide sequence: TGTGCCAGTAGTACCATGTTCTACAATGAGCAGTTCTTC.

The chain joins TRBV27 to TRBJ2-7; the D is unclear. The V end lost 5 bases, the J end lost 2 bases, and 10 bases lay between the germline ends. This CDR3 contains 13 residues. Germline V gene sequence: CDR1 MNHEY, CDR2 SMNVEV (reference sequence). DNA for the CDR3: TGTGCCAGCAGTCCCTACCCAACCTACGAGCAGTACTTC. Protein product: CASSPYPTYEQYF.

This chain links TRBV5-4 with TRBJ2-1; 8 nucleotides match TRBD2. With V trimmed by 4 bases and J by 5 bases, 8 bases remained unmatched. CDR3 length: 15 amino acids. CDR1 and CDR2 (germline): SGHNT, YYREEE (reference sequence). CDR3 sequence reads: CASSNRLANNNEQFF. As DNA, the CDR3 is TGTGCCAGCAGCAACCGACTAGCGAACAACAATGAGCAGTTCTTC.

This chain connects TRBV19 to TRBJ2-1, with D uncertain. V was trimmed by 3 bases and J by 0 bases, leaving 9 bases between them. CDR1 and CDR2 (germline): LNHDA, SQIVND (reference sequence). There are 15 residues in the CDR3. The CDR3 nucleotides are TGTGCCAGTAGTATTGGTGCAACCTCCTACAATGAGCAGTTCTTC. Translating gives CASSIGATSYNEQFF. Looking up the rest from reference TRBV19 and TRBJ2-1 gives the full variable domain: DGGITQSPKYLFRKEGQNVTLSCEQNLNHDAMYWYRQDPGQGLRLIYYSQIVNDFQKGDIAEGYSVSREKKESFPLTVTSAQKNPTAFYLCASSIGATSYNEQFFGPGTRLTVL.

The chain employs TRBV29-1 and TRBJ2-7; D perhaps matches TRBD1 (6 bases). This CDR3 has 11 residues. Germline V lookup: CDR1 SQVTM, CDR2 ANQGSEA. With 5 bases removed from V and 3 bases from J, the gap between germline ends came to 8 bases. The CDR3 nucleotides read TGCAGCGTTATCAGGGGCTACGAGCAGTACTTC. Translating gives CSVIRGYEQYF.

With regard to this clone: Other DNA sequences in the sample encode the same CDR3. The chain carries TRBV27 and TRBJ2-2; a weak D match, TRBD2 (6 bases). The V gene's germline CDR1 is MNHEY and CDR2 SMNVEV (reference sequence). V was cut by 2 bases and J by 5 bases, with 6 bases left in between. This CDR3 is 13 amino acids long. CDR3 sequence reads: CASSLGGTGELFF. CDR3 DNA sequence: TGTGCCAGCAGTTTAGGAGGGACCGGGGAGCTGTTTTTT.

This chain connects TRBV27 to TRBJ1-5, with D perhaps matching TRBD1 (5 bases). Trimming stripped 6 bases from V and 2 bases from J, with 17 bases between. The CDR3 length is 16 residues. The germline CDR1 and CDR2 sequences are MNHEY and SMNVEV (reference sequence). CDR3 nucleotide sequence: TGTGCCAGCAGCAGCTTGGGGGGACGTGGCAATCAGCCCCAGCATTTT. It translates to CASSSLGGRGNQPQHF.

The rearrangement links TRBV7-8 to TRBJ1-4, with unresolved D. The V gene lost 7 bases and the J gene lost 4 bases, with 10 bases spanning the gap. Germline CDR1 is SGHVS and CDR2 is FQNEAQ. This CDR3 comprises 13 residues. The CDR3: CASNPGNNEKLFF. The CDR3, as DNA: TGTGCCAGCAACCCCGGGAATAATGAAAAACTGTTTTTT. The complete variable domain, with remaining parts taken from reference TRBV7-8 and TRBJ1-4, reads GAGVSQSPRYKVAKRGQDVALRCDPISGHVSLFWYQQALGQGPEFLTYFQNEAQLDKSGLPSDRFFAERPEGSVSTLKIQRTQQEDSAVYLCASNPGNNEKLFFGSGTQLSVL.

V gene TRBV5-6 combines with J gene TRBJ2-7, with 12 bases aligning to TRBD2. V trimming: 3 bases; J trimming: 5 bases; junction bases outside the gene matches: 6. From germline, CDR1 is SGHDT and CDR2 YYEEEE. This CDR3 comprises 15 residues. In nucleotides, the CDR3 is TGTGCCAGCAGCTACGAGACTAGCGGGAGCGACGAGCAGTACTTC. Amino acids: CASSYETSGSDEQYF.

This chain connects TRBV28 to TRBJ1-1; no reliable D call. V lost 1 base and J 2 bases, leaving 5 bases between the germline ends. This CDR3 has 13 residues. Germline lookup yields CDR1 MDHEN and CDR2 SYDVKM. The CDR3 region is CASSLLDNTEAFF. Written as DNA, the CDR3 is TGTGCCAGCAGTTTATTGGACAACACTGAAGCTTTCTTT. Full variable domain (remainder filled in from reference TRBV28 and TRBJ1-1): DVKVTQSSRYLVKRTGEKVFLECVQDMDHENMFWYRQDPGLGLRLIYFSYDVKMKEKGDIPEGYSVSREKKERFSLILESASTNQTSMYLCASSLLDNTEAFFGQGTRLTVV.

This clone was observed once. This sequence joins TRBV4-1 and TRBJ1-5; perhaps TRBD1 as D (5 bases). Germline V gene lookup returns CDR1 MGHRA and CDR2 YSYEKL. The V and J ends lost 1 base and 4 bases respectively, with 14 bases between them. CDR3 length: 16 amino acids. The CDR3 here is CASSQVAGLGNQPQHF. The CDR3 nucleotides are TGCGCCAGCAGCCAAGTGGCGGGGCTCGGGAATCAGCCCCAGCATTTT.

CDR3 DNA: TGTGCCAGCAGCCTATCCGCGGCCCTTACCTACGAGCAGTACTTC. Amino acids: CASSLSAALTYEQYF. The chain is built from TRBV27 and TRBJ2-7; D remains unclear. Germline V CDR1 and CDR2: MNHEY, SMNVEV (reference sequence). CDR3 size: 15 residues. The V end lost 6 bases, the J end lost 2 bases, and 17 bases lay between the germline ends.

The genes are TRBV5-4 and TRBJ2-7; D might be TRBD1 (6 bases). V was trimmed by 0 bases and J by 2 bases, leaving 9 bases between them. The CDR3 is made up of 14 amino acids. The germline gives CDR1 SGHNT, CDR2 YYREEE (reference sequence). Written as DNA, the CDR3 is TGTGCCAGCAGCTTGGACAGGGCGACCTACGAGCAGTACTTC. Translation gives CASSLDRATYEQYF. The full variable domain, its missing parts supplied by reference TRBV5-4 and TRBJ2-7, is ETGVTQSPTHLIKTRGQQVTLRCSSQSGHNTVSWYQQALGQGPQFIFQYYREEENGRGNFPPRFSGLQFPNYSSELNVNALELDDSALYLCASSLDRATYEQYFGPGTRLTVT.

V gene TRBV7-8 combines with J gene TRBJ2-1; 11 bases fit TRBD2. Germline lookup yields CDR1 SGHVS and CDR2 FQNEAQ. Trimming cost V 2 bases and J 1 base; bases outside gene matches: 10. This CDR3 comprises 19 residues. The CDR3 DNA is TGTGCCAGCAGCTTATCTCTAGCGGGAGGCAACACTTCCTACAATGAGCAGTTCTTC. This sequence encodes CASSLSLAGGNTSYNEQFF.

The V and J genes are TRBV4-1 and TRBJ2-1; TRBD2 matches at 10 bases. CDR1 is MGHRA, CDR2 YSYEKL, per germline. V trimming: 2 bases; J trimming: 8 bases; junction bases outside the gene matches: 6. The CDR3 sequence is 15 residues long. The CDR3, as DNA: TGCGCCAGCAGCCAACCAGCGGGAGGGCCGGATGAGCAGTTCTTC. Translating it yields CASSQPAGGPDEQFF.

A single count supports this clone. This specimen includes other DNA sequences encoding the same CDR3. The rearrangement joins TRBV27 to TRBJ2-7; 9 bases map to TRBD1. V was pared by 3 bases and J by 0 bases, with 6 bases of the junction left unmatched. The V gene's germline CDR1 is MNHEY and CDR2 SMNVEV (reference sequence). This CDR3 contains 16 residues. The CDR3 here is CASSFSGTGSSYEQYF. The CDR3 coding sequence is TGTGCCAGCAGTTTCTCCGGGACAGGGAGCTCCTACGAGCAGTACTTC.

V and J are TRBV28 and TRBJ2-1; 7 bases match TRBD2. V gave up 8 bases and J gave up 9 bases; unmatched junction bases: 19. Per germline, CDR1 MDHEN and CDR2 SYDVKM. The CDR3 extends over 16 amino acids. The DNA of the CDR3 is TGTGCCAGCTCCTTCTTGGGGACTAAACCGTTCGCTGAGCAGTTCTTC. Translating it yields CASSFLGTKPFAEQFF.

The genes are TRBV5-4 and TRBJ1-2; 9 positions match TRBD1. V gave up 0 bases and J gave up 0 bases; unmatched junction bases: 0. Germline CDR1 reads SGHNT; CDR2 reads YYREEE (reference sequence). This CDR3 is built from 15 residues. The CDR3 DNA reads as TGTGCCAGCAGCTTGGACAGGGGGCCTAACTATGGCTACACCTTC. It specifies CASSLDRGPNYGYTF. Full variable domain (remainder filled in from reference TRBV5-4 and TRBJ1-2): ETGVTQSPTHLIKTRGQQVTLRCSSQSGHNTVSWYQQALGQGPQFIFQYYREEENGRGNFPPRFSGLQFPNYSSELNVNALELDDSALYLCASSLDRGPNYGYTFGSGTRLTVV.

On this clone itself: Other DNA sequences in the same sample also yield this CDR3. The chain recombines TRBV7-9 with TRBJ2-1, with D tentatively TRBD1 or TRBD2 (5 bases each). The CDR3 runs to 15 residues. In germline, CDR1 is SEHNR, CDR2 FQNEAQ (reference sequence). The ends were cut back, 1 base at V and 6 bases at J, with 13 bases in the middle. CDR3 bases: TGTGCCAGCAGCTTAGGACCCCGGGGCGTCAATGAGCAGTTCTTC. Protein: CASSLGPRGVNEQFF.

The V and J genes are TRBV29-1 and TRBJ2-2, with D unresolved. The V and J ends lost 3 bases and 0 bases respectively, with 5 bases between them. CDR3 length equals 13 residues. CDR1 and CDR2 (germline): SQVTM, ANQGSEA. This CDR3 is CSVDFANTGELFF. The CDR3 nucleotides are TGCAGCGTTGACTTCGCGAACACCGGGGAGCTGTTTTTT.